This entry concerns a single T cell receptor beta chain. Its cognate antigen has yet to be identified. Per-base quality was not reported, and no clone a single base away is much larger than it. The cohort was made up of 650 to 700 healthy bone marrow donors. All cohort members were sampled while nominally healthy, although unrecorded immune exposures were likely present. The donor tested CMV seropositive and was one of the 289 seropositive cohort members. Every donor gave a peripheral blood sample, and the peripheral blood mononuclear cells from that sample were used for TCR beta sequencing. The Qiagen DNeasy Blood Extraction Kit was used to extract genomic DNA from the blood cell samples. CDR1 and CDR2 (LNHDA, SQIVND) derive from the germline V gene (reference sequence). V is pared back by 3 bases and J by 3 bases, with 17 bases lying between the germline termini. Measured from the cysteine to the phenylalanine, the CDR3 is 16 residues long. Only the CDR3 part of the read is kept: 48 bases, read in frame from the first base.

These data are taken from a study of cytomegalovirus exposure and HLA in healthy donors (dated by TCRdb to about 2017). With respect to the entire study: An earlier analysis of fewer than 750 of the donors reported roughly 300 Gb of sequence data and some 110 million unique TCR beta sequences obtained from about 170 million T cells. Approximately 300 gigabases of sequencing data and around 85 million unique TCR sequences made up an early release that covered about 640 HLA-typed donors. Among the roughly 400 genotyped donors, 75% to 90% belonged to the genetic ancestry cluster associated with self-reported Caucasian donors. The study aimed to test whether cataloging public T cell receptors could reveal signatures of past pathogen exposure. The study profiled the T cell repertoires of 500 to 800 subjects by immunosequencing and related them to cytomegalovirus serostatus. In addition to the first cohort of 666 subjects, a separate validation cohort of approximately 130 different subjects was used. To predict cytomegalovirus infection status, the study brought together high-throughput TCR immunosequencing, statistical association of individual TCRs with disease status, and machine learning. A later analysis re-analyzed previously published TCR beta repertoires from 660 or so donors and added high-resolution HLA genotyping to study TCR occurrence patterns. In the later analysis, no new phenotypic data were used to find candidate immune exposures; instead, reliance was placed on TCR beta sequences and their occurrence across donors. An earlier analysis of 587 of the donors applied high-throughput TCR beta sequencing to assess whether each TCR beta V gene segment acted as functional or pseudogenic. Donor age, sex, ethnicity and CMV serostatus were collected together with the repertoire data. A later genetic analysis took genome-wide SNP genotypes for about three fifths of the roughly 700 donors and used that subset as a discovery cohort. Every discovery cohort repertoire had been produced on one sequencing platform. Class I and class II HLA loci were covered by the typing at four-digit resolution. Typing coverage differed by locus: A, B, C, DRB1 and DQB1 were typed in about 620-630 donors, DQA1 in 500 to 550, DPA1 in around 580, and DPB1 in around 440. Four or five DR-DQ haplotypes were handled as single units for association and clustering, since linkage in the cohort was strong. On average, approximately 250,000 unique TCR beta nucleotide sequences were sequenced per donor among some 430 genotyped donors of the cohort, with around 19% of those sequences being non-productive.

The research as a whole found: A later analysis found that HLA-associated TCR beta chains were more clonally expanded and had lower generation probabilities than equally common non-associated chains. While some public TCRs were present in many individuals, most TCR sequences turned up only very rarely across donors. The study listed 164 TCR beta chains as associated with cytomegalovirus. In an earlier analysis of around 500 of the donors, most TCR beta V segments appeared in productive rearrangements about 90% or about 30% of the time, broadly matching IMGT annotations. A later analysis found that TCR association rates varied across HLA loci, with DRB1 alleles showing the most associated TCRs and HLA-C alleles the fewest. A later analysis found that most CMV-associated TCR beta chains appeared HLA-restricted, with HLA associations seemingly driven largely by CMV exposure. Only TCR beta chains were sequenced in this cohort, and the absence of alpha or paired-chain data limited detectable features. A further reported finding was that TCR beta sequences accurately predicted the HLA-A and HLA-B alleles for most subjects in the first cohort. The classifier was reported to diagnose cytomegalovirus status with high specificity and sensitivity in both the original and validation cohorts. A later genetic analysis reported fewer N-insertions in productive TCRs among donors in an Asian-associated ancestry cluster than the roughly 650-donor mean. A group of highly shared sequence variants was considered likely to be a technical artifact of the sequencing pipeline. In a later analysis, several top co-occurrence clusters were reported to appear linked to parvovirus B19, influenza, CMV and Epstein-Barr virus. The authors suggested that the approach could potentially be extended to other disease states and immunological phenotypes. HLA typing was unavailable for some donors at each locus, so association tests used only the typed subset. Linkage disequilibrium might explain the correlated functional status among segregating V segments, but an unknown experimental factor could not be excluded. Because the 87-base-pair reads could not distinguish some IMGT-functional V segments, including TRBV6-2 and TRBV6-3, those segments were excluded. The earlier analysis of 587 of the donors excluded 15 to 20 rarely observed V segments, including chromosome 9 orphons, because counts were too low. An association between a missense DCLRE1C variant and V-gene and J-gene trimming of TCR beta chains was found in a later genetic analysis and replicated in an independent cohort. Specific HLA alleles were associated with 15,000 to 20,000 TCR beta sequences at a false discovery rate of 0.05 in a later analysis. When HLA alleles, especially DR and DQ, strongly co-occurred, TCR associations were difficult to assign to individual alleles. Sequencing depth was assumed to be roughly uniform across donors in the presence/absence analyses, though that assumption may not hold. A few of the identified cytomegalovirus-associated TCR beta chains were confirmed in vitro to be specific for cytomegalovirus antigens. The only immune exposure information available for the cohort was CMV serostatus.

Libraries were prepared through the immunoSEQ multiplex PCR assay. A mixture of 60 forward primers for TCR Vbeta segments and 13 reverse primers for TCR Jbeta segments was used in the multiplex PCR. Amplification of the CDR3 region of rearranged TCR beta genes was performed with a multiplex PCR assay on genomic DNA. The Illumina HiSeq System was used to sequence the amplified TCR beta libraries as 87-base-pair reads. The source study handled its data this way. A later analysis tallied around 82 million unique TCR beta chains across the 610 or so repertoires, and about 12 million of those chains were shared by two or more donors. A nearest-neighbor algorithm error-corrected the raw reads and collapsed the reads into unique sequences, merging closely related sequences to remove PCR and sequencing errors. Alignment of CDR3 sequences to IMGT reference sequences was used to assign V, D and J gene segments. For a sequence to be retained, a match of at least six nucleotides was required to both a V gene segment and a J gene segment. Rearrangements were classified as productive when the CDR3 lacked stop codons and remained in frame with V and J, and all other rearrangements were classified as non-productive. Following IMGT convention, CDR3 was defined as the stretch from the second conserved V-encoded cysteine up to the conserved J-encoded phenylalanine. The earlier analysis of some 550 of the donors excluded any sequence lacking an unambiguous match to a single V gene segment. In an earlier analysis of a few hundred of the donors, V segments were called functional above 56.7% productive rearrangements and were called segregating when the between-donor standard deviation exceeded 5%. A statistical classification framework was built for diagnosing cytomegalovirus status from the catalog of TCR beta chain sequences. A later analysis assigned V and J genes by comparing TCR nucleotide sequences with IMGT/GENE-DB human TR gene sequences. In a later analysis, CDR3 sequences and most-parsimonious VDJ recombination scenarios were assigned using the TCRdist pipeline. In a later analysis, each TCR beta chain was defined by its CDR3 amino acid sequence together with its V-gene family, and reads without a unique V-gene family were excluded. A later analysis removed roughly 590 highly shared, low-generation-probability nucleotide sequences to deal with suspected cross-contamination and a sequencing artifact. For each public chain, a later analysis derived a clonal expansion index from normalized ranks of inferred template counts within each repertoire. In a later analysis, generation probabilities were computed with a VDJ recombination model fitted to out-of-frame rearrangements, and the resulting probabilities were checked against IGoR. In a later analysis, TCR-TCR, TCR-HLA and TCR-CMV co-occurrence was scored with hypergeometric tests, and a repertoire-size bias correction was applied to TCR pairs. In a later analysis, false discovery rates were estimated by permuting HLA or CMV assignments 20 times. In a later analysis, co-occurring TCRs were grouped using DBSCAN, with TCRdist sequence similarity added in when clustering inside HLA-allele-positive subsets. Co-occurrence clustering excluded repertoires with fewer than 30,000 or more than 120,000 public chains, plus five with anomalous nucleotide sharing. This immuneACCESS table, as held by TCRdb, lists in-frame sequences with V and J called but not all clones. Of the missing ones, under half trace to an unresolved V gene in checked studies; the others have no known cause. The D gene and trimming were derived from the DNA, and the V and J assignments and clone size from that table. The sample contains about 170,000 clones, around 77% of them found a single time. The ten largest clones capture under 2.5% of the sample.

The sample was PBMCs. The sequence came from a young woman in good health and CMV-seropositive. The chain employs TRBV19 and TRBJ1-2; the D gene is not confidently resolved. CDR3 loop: CASSILHGRADYGYTF. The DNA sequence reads TGTGCCAGTAGTATCCTCCACGGGAGAGCGGACTATGGCTACACCTTC.